A single sample gave rise to the 22 T cell receptor beta chains below, sequenced in a study of technical replicates of blood from a few donors. Libraries were prepared by immunoSEQ multiplex PCR; TCRdb keeps only in-frame clonotypes and omits some of them. Seen here are under 95,000 clones, approximately 94% observed once, and the top ten hold less than 0.25%. The sequenced sample consisted of T cells isolated from PBMCs. Receptor source: a human donor in good health.

The chain joins TRBV10-3 to TRBJ2-7, with 11 bases fitting TRBD2. Per the germline V gene, CDR1 is ENHRY and CDR2 is SYGVKD. The CDR3 has 13 residues. J was trimmed by 3 bases and V by 9 bases; bases with no gene match: 4. The CDR3 spells CAMSTSGNYEQYF. CDR3 bases: TGTGCCATGTCGACTAGCGGGAACTACGAGCAGTACTTC.

V usage is TRBV5-1 and J usage is TRBJ1-2; 7 nucleotides agree with TRBD1. Unmatched junction bases numbered 1, after V lost 0 bases and J lost 2 bases. Germline V gene lookup returns CDR1 SGHRS and CDR2 YFSETQ. The CDR3 has 14 residues. The CDR3 is CASSLDRGNYGYTF. The DNA of the CDR3 is TGCGCCAGCAGCTTGGACAGGGGAAACTATGGCTACACCTTC.

The J gene is TRBJ2-2, the V gene TRBV29-1; D is unresolved. Trimming removed 5 bases from V and 8 bases from J, with 12 bases in between. The CDR3 has 12 amino acids. CDR1 is SQVTM, CDR2 ANQGSEA, per germline. This CDR3 is CSVKTGLGELFF. The CDR3 DNA follows: TGCAGCGTTAAGACTGGCCTAGGGGAGCTGTTTTTT.

The chain is built from TRBV27 and TRBJ1-1; 7 bases are shared with TRBD1. CDR1 is MNHEY, CDR2 SMNVEV, per germline (reference sequence). Germline trimming cut 7 bases from V and 7 bases from J; bases unmatched to any gene: 6. The CDR3 has 12 amino acids. The CDR3 loop is CASKEGASEAFF. The CDR3 coding sequence is TGTGCCAGCAAAGAGGGGGCTAGTGAAGCTTTCTTT.

J is TRBJ1-1 and V is TRBV18; no reliable D call. Trimming pared 3 bases from V and 8 bases from J, leaving 16 bases between. This CDR3 has 14 residues. The germline V gene has CDR1 KGHSH and CDR2 LQKENI. The CDR3 nucleotides read TGTGCCAGCTCACCCGGGAGGGCGGGTCCCGAAGCTTTCTTT. Protein product: CASSPGRAGPEAFF.

The rearrangement joins TRBV18 to TRBJ2-1, with a possible D match to TRBD2 (6 bases). This CDR3 contains 21 residues. Germline assignment: CDR1 KGHSH and CDR2 LQKENI. V was shortened by 2 bases and J by 3 bases, with 29 bases between the two germline ends. The CDR3 is CASSPRVGDPAPGEVYNEQFF. The CDR3, as DNA: TGTGCCAGCTCACCAAGGGTTGGGGATCCCGCCCCGGGAGAAGTCTACAATGAGCAGTTCTTC.

A word on this clone: Other DNA sequences in the same sample also yield this CDR3. V usage is TRBV5-1 and J usage is TRBJ2-3; D call uncertain. V gave up 5 bases and J gave up 0 bases, with 4 bases separating them. This CDR3 is 12 amino acids long. The germline CDR1 and CDR2 sequences are SGHRS and YFSETQ. CDR3 protein: CASSSSTDTQYF. CDR3 bases: TGCGCCAGCAGTAGCAGCACAGATACGCAGTATTTT.

The genes are TRBV18 and TRBJ2-7; D might be TRBD1 (6 bases). Trimming took 2 bases from V and 3 from J, leaving 8 bases between them. Germline V CDR1 and CDR2: KGHSH, LQKENI. The CDR3 sequence is 13 residues long. The CDR3 loop reads CASSPVRGYEQYF. In nucleotides, the CDR3 is TGTGCCAGCTCACCAGTCAGGGGCTACGAGCAGTACTTC.

This clone is a singleton in its sample. This sequence joins TRBV4-1 and TRBJ2-3; D is unresolved. The CDR3 sequence is 14 residues long. CDR1 is MGHRA and CDR2 is YSYEKL in the germline V gene. With 0 bases removed from V and 7 bases from J, the gap between germline ends came to 11 bases. Here the CDR3 reads CASSQESQLYTQYF. CDR3 DNA: TGCGCCAGCAGCCAAGAATCACAGTTGTATACGCAGTATTTT.

This rearrangement joins TRBV28 to TRBJ2-3; TRBD2 matches 10 bases. Germline V gene lookup returns CDR1 MDHEN and CDR2 SYDVKM. The CDR3 sequence is 18 residues long. V trimming: 7 bases; J trimming: 1 base; junction bases outside the gene matches: 14. The CDR3, as DNA: TGTGCCAGCACCCTCATTTTCGAGCGGGAGGGTCGCACAGATACGCAGTATTTT. Residues: CASTLIFEREGRTDTQYF.

V usage is TRBV19 and J usage is TRBJ2-7, with 11 bases aligning to TRBD2. The CDR3 loop spans 16 amino acids. CDR1 and CDR2 (germline): LNHDA, SQIVND (reference sequence). V shed 4 bases and J 5 bases; nucleotides not matched to a gene: 10. CDR3 DNA: TGTGCCAGTAGTAATCTCCTTAGCGGGAGGGCCCACGAGCAGTACTTC. This sequence encodes CASSNLLSGRAHEQYF.

The rearrangement links TRBV5-6 to TRBJ1-2, with D tentatively TRBD1 (5 bases). The CDR3 is 12 amino acids. Per germline, CDR1 SGHDT and CDR2 YYEEEE. V lost 3 bases and J lost 9, with 12 bases in between. The CDR3 reads CASSSSRVSYTF. The CDR3 nucleotides read TGTGCCAGCAGCTCCTCCAGGGTTAGCTACACCTTC.

The rearrangement links TRBV2 to TRBJ2-7, with 9 nucleotides matching TRBD2. Germline CDR1 is SNHLY and CDR2 is FYNNEI. The CDR3 covers 15 residues. Trimming cost V 3 bases and J 4 bases; bases outside gene matches: 7. The DNA of the CDR3 is TGTGCCAGCAGTGAGTGGGATAGCGGGAGTTACGAGCAGTACTTC. Protein product: CASSEWDSGSYEQYF.

This clone was detected only a few times. The V and J genes are TRBV6-1 and TRBJ1-5; 9 bases are shared with TRBD1. The CDR3 is made up of 14 amino acids. Germline loops: CDR1 MNHNS, CDR2 SASEGT. Trimming took 6 bases from V and 5 from J; bases not matched to a gene: 5. The CDR3 here is CASRLGQGDQPQHF. CDR3 DNA: TGTGCCAGCAGACTGGGACAGGGAGATCAGCCCCAGCATTTT.

The chain employs TRBV2 and TRBJ2-4, with TRBD1 as a possible D gene (7 bases). Germline V lookup: CDR1 SNHLY, CDR2 FYNNEI. This CDR3 is 14 amino acids long. V was pared by 7 bases and J by 5 bases, with 15 bases between. The chain's CDR3 is CASKYRGGENIQYF. The CDR3 DNA reads TGTGCCAGCAAATACAGGGGAGGCGAAAACATTCAGTACTTC.

The chain joins TRBV6-1 to TRBJ1-2, with a possible D match to TRBD1 (6 bases). Trimming shortened V by 5 bases and J by 8 bases, and 21 bases separated the two germline ends. CDR1 is MNHNS, CDR2 SASEGT, per germline. The length of the CDR3 is 15 residues. For the CDR3, the DNA is TGTGCCAGCAGTAATTCCGGGACACTCGCAGGAGGCTACACCTTC. Translating it yields CASSNSGTLAGGYTF.

The rearrangement joins TRBV30 to TRBJ1-3; D possibly corresponds to TRBD1 (6 bases). Trimming took 5 bases from V and 0 from J, leaving 20 bases between them. The CDR3 is made up of 17 amino acids. The germline gives CDR1 GTSNPN, CDR2 SVGIG (reference sequence). The CDR3 reads CAWRVGKTGISGNTIYF. The CDR3 nucleotides are TGTGCCTGGCGGGTGGGAAAAACAGGGATCTCTGGAAACACCATATATTTT. Full variable domain (missing parts from reference TRBV30 and TRBJ1-3): SQTIHQWPATLVQPVGSPLSLECTVEGTSNPNLYWYRQAAGRGLQLLFYSVGIGQISSEVPQNLSASRPQDRQFILSSKKLLLSDSGFYLCAWRVGKTGISGNTIYFGEGSWLTVV.

Written as DNA, the CDR3 is TGTGCCAGCAGCCAAGAGACAGGAGAGTTAAATTCACCCCTCCACTTT. Residues: CASSQETGELNSPLHF. V and J are TRBV4-2 and TRBJ1-6, with D possibly matching TRBD1 (6 bases). The CDR3 runs 16 residues. V shed 0 bases and J shed 7 bases, with 13 bases lying between them. Per germline, CDR1 LGHNA and CDR2 YNFKEQ.

V gene TRBV5-1 combines with J gene TRBJ2-1, with TRBD2 identical over 9 bases. Germline V CDR1 and CDR2: SGHRS, YFSETQ. V lost 4 bases to trimming and J lost 3 bases; unmatched junction nucleotides: 20. The CDR3 totals 20 residues. CDR3 sequence (DNA): TGCGCCAGCAGCGTCCCCTCGCGGACTAGCGTAAGGCCCCTCTACAATGAGCAGTTCTTC. Amino acid sequence: CASSVPSRTSVRPLYNEQFF.

The chain carries TRBV7-9 and TRBJ2-4; D unresolved. This CDR3 has 14 amino acids. Deletions cut 5 bases from V and 1 base from J, with 9 bases between. CDR1 is SEHNR, CDR2 FQNEAQ, per germline (reference sequence). The CDR3 DNA reads TGTGCCAGCAGCCACTCGGGTGCCAAAAACATTCAGTACTTC. Its translation is CASSHSGAKNIQYF.

The chain employs TRBV11-2 and TRBJ2-1; TRBD2 agrees at 8 bases. The CDR3 spans 17 residues. J was trimmed by 9 bases and V by 4 bases; bases with no gene match: 17. Germline V lookup: CDR1 SGHAT, CDR2 FQNNGV. The CDR3 sequence is CASSSRPLAREDGEQFF. For the CDR3, the DNA is TGTGCCAGCAGCTCCCGCCCCCTAGCGCGGGAGGACGGTGAGCAGTTCTTC.

There are a few counts of this clone. The V and J genes are TRBV20-1 and TRBJ2-4, with D hard to call. V lost 3 bases to trimming and J lost 7 bases, with 7 bases between them. The CDR3 spans 11 residues. Germline-derived CDR1 and CDR2 are DFQATT and SNEGSKA (reference sequence). CDR3 loop: CSASVANIQYF. DNA of the CDR3: TGCAGTGCTAGTGTTGCGAACATTCAGTACTTC.